These 29 T cell receptor beta chains share one sample of origin, sequenced in a study of blood T cell repertoires in COVID-19. Clones were sequenced by immunoSEQ multiplex PCR, and TCRdb holds only the in-frame ones, with some missing. The sample has approximately 100,000 clones, 85% to 95% seen once. The sequenced sample consisted of peripheral blood. Every receptor here comes from a man aged 45-65 years with active COVID-19.

The chain employs TRBV5-6 and TRBJ1-6; 7 bases fit TRBD1. Trimming cost V 3 bases and J 7 bases; bases outside gene matches: 4. CDR1 is SGHDT, CDR2 YYEEEE, per germline. The CDR3 length is 14 residues. In DNA, the CDR3 is TGTGCCAGCAGCTCCGACAGGGAGAATTCACCCCTCCACTTT. It codes for CASSSDRENSPLHF.

CDR3 loop: CATSDPSGVNTGELFF. As DNA, the CDR3 is TGTGCCACCAGTGACCCTAGCGGGGTAAACACCGGGGAGCTGTTTTTT. The chain employs TRBV24-1 and TRBJ2-2; 9 bases line up with TRBD2. The length of the CDR3 is 16 residues. With 4 bases clipped from V and 2 bases from J, the junction kept 4 bases outside the gene matches. Germline assignment: CDR1 KGHDR and CDR2 SFDVKD.

The V call is TRBV5-6, the J call TRBJ2-7; maybe TRBD1 (5 bases). The length of the CDR3 is 16 residues. The germline gives CDR1 SGHDT, CDR2 YYEEEE. Trimming removed 4 bases at V and 3 bases at J, with 20 bases between. The CDR3 region has the DNA TGTGCCAGCAGCCCCCGCGGTCAGGGAAAATTCTACGAGCAGTACTTC. Its protein is CASSPRGQGKFYEQYF.

The chain recombines TRBV6-5 with TRBJ1-2, with TRBD1 as a possible D gene (5 bases). The V end was cut by 7 bases, the J end by 5 bases, with 17 bases between. The V gene's germline CDR1 is MNHEY and CDR2 SVGAGI. The CDR3 has 14 amino acids. This CDR3 reads CASNRDSSSYGYTF. CDR3 DNA sequence: TGTGCCAGCAATAGGGACTCCTCTTCGTATGGCTACACCTTC.

The chain employs TRBV5-1 and TRBJ2-3; D gene unclear. This CDR3 has 15 amino acids. Between the trimmed V and J ends, which lost 2 bases and 1 base, there was a span of 11 bases. Germline CDR1 SGHRS, CDR2 YFSETQ. DNA of the CDR3: TGCGCCAGCAGCTTTGAGGATCATGGCACAGATACGCAGTATTTT. Its protein is CASSFEDHGTDTQYF.

This chain links TRBV6-5 with TRBJ1-3; tentative D call: TRBD1 (6 bases). The CDR3 is 13 residues long. V was cut by 9 bases and J by 0 bases, with 9 bases left in between. The germline gives CDR1 MNHEY, CDR2 SVGAGI. Written as DNA, the CDR3 is TGTGCCAGTGGGGGCTTCTCTGGAAACACCATATATTTT. Translation gives CASGGFSGNTIYF.

The V call is TRBV5-1, the J call TRBJ1-2; D is unresolved. The CDR3 covers 11 residues. Trimming shortened V by 4 bases and J by 6 bases, and 7 bases separated the two germline ends. Germline assignment: CDR1 SGHRS and CDR2 YFSETQ. CDR3 region: CASSKEDGYTF. CDR3 nucleotides: TGCGCCAGCAGCAAGGAGGATGGCTACACCTTC.

The V gene is TRBV30, the J gene TRBJ2-7, with D possibly matching TRBD2 (5 bases). The length of the CDR3 is 15 residues. Trimming cost V 3 bases and J 10 bases, with 25 bases left between them. Germline V CDR1 and CDR2: GTSNPN, SVGIG (reference sequence). The CDR3 bases are TGTGCCTGGAGCATCGGGTTTGAGCGGAAAAAATTACAGTACTTC. It translates to CAWSIGFERKKLQYF. Full variable domain (outside the CDR3, taken from reference TRBV30 and TRBJ2-7): SQTIHQWPATLVQPVGSPLSLECTVEGTSNPNLYWYRQAAGRGLQLLFYSVGIGQISSEVPQNLSASRPQDRQFILSSKKLLLSDSGFYLCAWSIGFERKKLQYFGPGTRLTVT.

The table lists this clone with a count of one. J is TRBJ2-2 and V is TRBV5-1, with TRBD2 identical over 9 bases. Germline V lookup: CDR1 SGHRS, CDR2 YFSETQ. Losses at the gene ends were 0 bases for V and 3 bases for J; bases not matched to a gene: 3. This CDR3 comprises 16 residues. CDR3 sequence: CASSLGLAGDTGELFF. For the CDR3, the DNA is TGCGCCAGCAGCTTGGGGTTAGCGGGGGACACCGGGGAGCTGTTTTTT. The complete variable domain, with remaining parts taken from reference TRBV5-1 and TRBJ2-2, reads KAGVTQTPRYLIKTRGQQVTLSCSPISGHRSVSWYQQTPGQGLQFLFEYFSETQRNKGNFPGRFSGRQFSNSRSEMNVSTLELGDSALYLCASSLGLAGDTGELFFGEGSRLTVL.

The chain links TRBV19 to TRBJ2-3; 13 bases map to TRBD2. This CDR3 comprises 17 residues. Germline V gives CDR1 LNHDA, CDR2 SQIVND (reference sequence). The trim removed 6 bases at V and 7 bases at J, leaving 13 bases unmatched. CDR3 loop: CASRTSGTSGTQNTQYF. The DNA of the CDR3 is TGTGCCAGTAGGACCAGCGGGACTAGCGGGACACAAAATACGCAGTATTTT.

V gene TRBV18 combines with J gene TRBJ1-1; tentatively, D is TRBD1 (6 bases). Germline V gene lookup returns CDR1 KGHSH and CDR2 LQKENI. There are 16 residues in the CDR3. Trimming stripped 3 bases from V and 1 base from J, with 15 bases between. The CDR3 loop reads CASSPKFLGQNTEAFF. In DNA form, the CDR3 reads TGTGCCAGCTCACCGAAATTTCTGGGACAGAACACTGAAGCTTTCTTT.

The V gene is TRBV5-1, the J gene TRBJ2-7, with D possibly TRBD1 on 6 matching bases. The germline gives CDR1 SGHRS, CDR2 YFSETQ. The CDR3 is made up of 15 amino acids. V lost 4 bases, J lost 5 bases, and 19 bases lay in between. CDR3 DNA sequence: TGCGCCAGCAGCCCCGACGGAGACAGGAGAGACGAGCAGTACTTC. This codes for CASSPDGDRRDEQYF.

The chain combines TRBV5-4 with TRBJ2-3; D is possibly TRBD2 (5 bases). Trimming left V 1 base short and J 8 bases short, with 11 bases between. In germline, CDR1 is SGHNT, CDR2 YYREEE (reference sequence). The CDR3 is 13 residues long. DNA of the CDR3: TGTGCCAGCAGCTTGTCTAGTAGCGTTACGCAGTATTTT. Translation gives CASSLSSSVTQYF.

The chain links TRBV29-1 to TRBJ1-1; the match to TRBD1 covers 10 bases. This CDR3 comprises 13 residues. Trimming cost V 7 bases and J 5 bases; bases outside gene matches: 7. CDR1 and CDR2 from the germline V gene are SQVTM and ANQGSEA. CDR3 nucleotides: TGCAGCGCCGAGGGACAGGGGCGAACTGAAGCTTTCTTT. Its protein is CSAEGQGRTEAFF.

This chain connects TRBV7-3 to TRBJ2-2; TRBD2 aligns across 12 bases. This CDR3 is 16 amino acids long. V shed 5 bases and J 4 bases; nucleotides not matched to a gene: 5. Per the germline V gene, CDR1 is SGHTA and CDR2 is FQGTGA. This CDR3 reads CASSPGLAGLTGELFF. Written as DNA, the CDR3 is TGTGCCAGCAGCCCTGGACTAGCGGGACTCACCGGGGAGCTGTTTTTT.

This clone was recorded once. This chain links TRBV12-3 or TRBV12-4 with TRBJ2-2; 8 bases align to TRBD1. The length of the CDR3 is 13 residues. The V gene end was trimmed by 5 bases and the J gene end by 6 bases; junction bases not matched to a gene: 2. Here the CDR3 DNA reads TGTGCCAGCAGTCCGACAGGGGCCGGGGAGCTGTTTTTT. Encoded protein: CASSPTGAGELFF.

The chain employs TRBV7-9 and TRBJ2-5; TRBD2 aligns across 11 bases. V shed 5 bases and J 5 bases; nucleotides not matched to a gene: 7. The germline V gene encodes CDR1 SEHNR and CDR2 FQNEAQ (reference sequence). The CDR3 spans 15 residues. The CDR3 region is CASSILLAGAETQYF. The DNA for the CDR3 is TGTGCCAGCAGCATCCTACTAGCGGGAGCTGAGACCCAGTACTTC.

The V and J genes are TRBV28 and TRBJ2-7; TRBD2 matches 8 bases. Germline CDR1 is MDHEN and CDR2 is SYDVKM. The CDR3 sequence is 15 residues long. V lost 5 bases to trimming and J lost 7 bases; unmatched junction nucleotides: 13. The CDR3 region is CASSLLTGGPREQYF. The CDR3 bases are TGTGCCAGCAGTCTCTTGACGGGAGGGCCGAGAGAGCAGTACTTC.

The rearrangement uses TRBV28 and TRBJ1-2, with 7 bases identical to TRBD1. Trimming cost V 5 bases and J 4 bases; bases outside gene matches: 22. Germline V CDR1 and CDR2: MDHEN, SYDVKM. There are 19 residues in the CDR3. CDR3 coding DNA: TGTGCCAGCAGTCCCCTTCTATACCCAACCGGGACAGCGTTCTATGGCTACACCTTC. Translated: CASSPLLYPTGTAFYGYTF.

Worth noting for this clone: This same CDR3 is encoded by further DNA sequences in the sample. The chain carries TRBV7-2 and TRBJ1-5; 8 nucleotides line up with TRBD1. The CDR3 has 16 amino acids. Losses at the gene ends were 1 base for V and 9 bases for J; bases not matched to a gene: 11. Germline V CDR1 and CDR2: SGHTA, FQGNSA. The CDR3 here is CASSLVGQGAGRPQHF. The CDR3 region has the DNA TGTGCCAGCAGCTTAGTCGGGCAGGGGGCGGGGCGGCCCCAGCATTTT.

The chain joins TRBV2 to TRBJ2-7; TRBD1 matches 10 bases. Germline V gives CDR1 SNHLY, CDR2 FYNNEI. There are 14 residues in the CDR3. J was trimmed by 3 bases and V by 6 bases; bases with no gene match: 5. CDR3 nucleotide sequence: TGTGCCAGCAGGGGGACAGGGGTTTACTACGAGCAGTACTTC. It encodes CASRGTGVYYEQYF.

The chain employs TRBV7-8 and TRBJ1-1; perhaps TRBD1 as D (5 bases). Between the trimmed V and J ends, which lost 4 bases and 4 bases, there was a span of 22 bases. This CDR3 region has 17 residues. Germline V gives CDR1 SGHVS, CDR2 FQNEAQ. The CDR3 protein is CASSSPTVRVGGTEAFF. The CDR3 DNA reads TGTGCCAGCAGCTCCCCTACAGTGCGTGTGGGGGGCACTGAAGCTTTCTTT. Looking up the rest from reference TRBV7-8 and TRBJ1-1 gives the full variable domain: GAGVSQSPRYKVAKRGQDVALRCDPISGHVSLFWYQQALGQGPEFLTYFQNEAQLDKSGLPSDRFFAERPEGSVSTLKIQRTQQEDSAVYLCASSSPTVRVGGTEAFFGQGTRLTVV.

This clone was seen a single time. This sequence joins TRBV5-5 and TRBJ2-3; the D gene is possibly TRBD1 (5 bases). V was trimmed by 2 bases and J by 1 base, leaving 14 bases between them. CDR3 length equals 16 residues. CDR1 and CDR2 (germline): SGHKS, YYEKEE (reference sequence). DNA for the CDR3: TGTGCCAGCAGCTTACAATGGGGCAGGGGCACAGATACGCAGTATTTT. It translates to CASSLQWGRGTDTQYF.

This clone was observed once. The rearrangement links TRBV2 to TRBJ2-7, with 7 bases identical to TRBD1. Germline V gene sequence: CDR1 SNHLY, CDR2 FYNNEI. V shed 5 bases, J shed 0 bases, and the junction held 10 bases outside the gene matches. The CDR3 sequence is 16 residues long. In nucleotides, the CDR3 is TGTGCCAGCAGTAATTTAACAGGGGTCAGCTCCTACGAGCAGTACTTC. It is translated as CASSNLTGVSSYEQYF.

This chain links TRBV7-8 with TRBJ2-2; TRBD2 agrees at 8 bases. The ends lost 7 bases at V and 5 bases at J; junction bases unmatched: 18. This CDR3 spans 18 amino acids. Germline assignment: CDR1 SGHVS and CDR2 FQNEAQ. In DNA form, the CDR3 reads TGTGCCAGCACCCTTGGAAGGGGACTAGTTTTCTGGACCGGGGAGCTGTTTTTT. It is translated as CASTLGRGLVFWTGELFF.

The rearrangement uses TRBV30 and TRBJ1-5; D might be TRBD1 (6 bases). The CDR3 covers 17 residues. Trimming took 4 bases from V and 1 from J, leaving 20 bases between them. Germline loops: CDR1 GTSNPN, CDR2 SVGIG (reference sequence). The CDR3 region is CAWTPGGQSLSNQPQHF. The CDR3 DNA is TGTGCCTGGACCCCGGGGGGGCAGTCGCTGAGCAATCAGCCCCAGCATTTT.

The chain employs TRBV3-1 (or the pseudogene TRBV3-2) and TRBJ2-1; 13 positions match TRBD2. The CDR3 covers 16 residues. CDR1 is LGHDT, CDR2 YNNKEL, per germline (reference sequence). V was clipped by 5 bases and J by 2 bases; unmatched bases: 3. Here the CDR3 reads CASSTTSGGTYNEQFF. The CDR3 region has the DNA TGTGCCAGCAGCACGACTAGCGGGGGGACCTACAATGAGCAGTTCTTC.

The chain recombines TRBV6-2 or TRBV6-3 with TRBJ2-3, with TRBD2 matching over 11 bases. J was trimmed by 6 bases and V by 5 bases; bases with no gene match: 1. From germline, CDR1 is MNHEY and CDR2 SVGEGT. This CDR3 region has 13 residues. For the CDR3, the DNA is TGTGCCAGCAGTCGACTAGCGGGGGATACGCAGTATTTT. Translation gives CASSRLAGDTQYF.

The chain employs TRBV28 and TRBJ2-7; 8 bases are shared with TRBD2. The V segment lost 6 bases and the J segment 2 bases; nucleotides outside the gene matches: 6. Germline V gene data show CDR1 as MDHEN and CDR2 as SYDVKM. The CDR3 loop spans 14 amino acids. The CDR3 region has the DNA TGTGCCAGCAGGTCTACTAGCGGAACCTACGAGCAGTACTTC. Encoded protein: CASRSTSGTYEQYF.